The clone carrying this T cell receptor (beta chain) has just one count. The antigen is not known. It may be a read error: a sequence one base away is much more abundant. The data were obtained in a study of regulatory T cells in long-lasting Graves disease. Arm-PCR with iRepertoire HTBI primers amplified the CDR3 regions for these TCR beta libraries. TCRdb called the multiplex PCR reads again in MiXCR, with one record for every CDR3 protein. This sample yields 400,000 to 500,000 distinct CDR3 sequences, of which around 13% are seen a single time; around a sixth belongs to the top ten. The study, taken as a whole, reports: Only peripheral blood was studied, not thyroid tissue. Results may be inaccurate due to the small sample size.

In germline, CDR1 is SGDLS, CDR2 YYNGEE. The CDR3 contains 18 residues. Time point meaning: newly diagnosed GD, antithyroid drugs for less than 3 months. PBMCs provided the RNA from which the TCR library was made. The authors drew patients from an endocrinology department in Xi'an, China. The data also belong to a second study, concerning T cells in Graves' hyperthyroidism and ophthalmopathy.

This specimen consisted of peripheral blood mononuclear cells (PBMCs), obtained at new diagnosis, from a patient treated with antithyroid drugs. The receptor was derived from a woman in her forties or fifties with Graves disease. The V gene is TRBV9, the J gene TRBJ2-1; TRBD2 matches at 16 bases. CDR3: CASSGPGTSGRGGNELFF. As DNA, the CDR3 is TGTGCCAGCAGCGGACCGGGGACTAGCGGGAGGGGTGGGAATGAGCTGTTCTTC.